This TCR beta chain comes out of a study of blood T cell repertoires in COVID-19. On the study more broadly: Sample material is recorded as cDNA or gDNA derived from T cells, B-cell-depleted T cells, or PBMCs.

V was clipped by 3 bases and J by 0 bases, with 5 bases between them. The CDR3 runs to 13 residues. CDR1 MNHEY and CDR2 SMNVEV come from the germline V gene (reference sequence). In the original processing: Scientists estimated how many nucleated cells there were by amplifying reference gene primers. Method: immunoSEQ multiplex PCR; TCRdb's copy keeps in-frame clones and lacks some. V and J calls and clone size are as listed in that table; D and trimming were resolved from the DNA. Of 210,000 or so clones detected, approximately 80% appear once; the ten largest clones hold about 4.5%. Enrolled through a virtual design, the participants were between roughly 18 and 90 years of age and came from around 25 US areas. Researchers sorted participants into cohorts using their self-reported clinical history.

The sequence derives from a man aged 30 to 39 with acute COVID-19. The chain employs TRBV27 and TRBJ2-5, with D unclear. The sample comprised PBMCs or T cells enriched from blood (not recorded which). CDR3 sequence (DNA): TGTGCCAGCAGTTTTCTGTACCAAGAGACCCAGTACTTC. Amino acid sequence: CASSFLYQETQYF.